Below, 14 T cell receptor beta chains from the same sample are listed, as sequenced in a study of T-cell reconstitution after alpha-beta-depleted transplantation in children. TCRbeta library preparation incorporated unique molecular identifiers. Via MiXCR, TCRdb re-called the PCR reads, giving one row per CDR3 protein. The sample has about 250,000 distinct CDR3 sequences, 20% to 30% seen once. Sequences were derived from PBMCs, mostly from graft donor cells, sampled 360 days after TCRalphabeta/CD19-depleted stem cell transplant. Receptor source: a female patient aged 2 to 10 who had a stem cell transplant for congenital amegakaryocytic thrombocytopenia, so the T cells may come from the graft donor.

The V and J genes are TRBV5-1 and TRBJ1-1; D is uncertain. In germline, CDR1 is SGHRS, CDR2 YFSETQ. This CDR3 region has 16 residues. The ends were cut back, 3 bases at V and 0 bases at J, with 15 bases in the middle. This chain's CDR3 is CASSSTARQVNTEAFF. As DNA, the CDR3 is TGCGCCAGCAGCTCGACCGCCCGACAAGTGAACACTGAAGCTTTCTTT. Variable domain in full (rest from reference TRBV5-1 and TRBJ1-1): KAGVTQTPRYLIKTRGQQVTLSCSPISGHRSVSWYQQTPGQGLQFLFEYFSETQRNKGNFPGRFSGRQFSNSRSEMNVSTLELGDSALYLCASSSTARQVNTEAFFGQGTRLTVV.

V gene TRBV20-1 combines with J gene TRBJ2-1; the D is unclear. Trimming stripped 6 bases from V and 8 bases from J, with 14 bases between. This CDR3 has 12 residues. Germline CDR1 is DFQATT and CDR2 is SNEGSKA (reference sequence). CDR3 sequence: CSANPGIYEQFF. The DNA for the CDR3 is TGCAGTGCAAACCCAGGTATCTATGAGCAGTTCTTC.

With regard to this clonotype: It may be a read error: a sequence one base away is much more abundant. V usage is TRBV7-8 and J usage is TRBJ2-7, with TRBD1 identical over 9 bases. Germline CDR1 reads SGHVS; CDR2 reads FQNEAQ. This CDR3 spans 14 amino acids. V was pared by 6 bases and J by 2 bases, with 5 bases of the junction left unmatched. The chain's CDR3 is CASRPGTGTYEQYF. The CDR3 DNA reads TGTGCCAGCAGACCCGGGACAGGGACCTACGAGCAGTACTTC.

J is TRBJ2-7 and V is TRBV3-1, with TRBD1 as a possible D gene (6 bases). V lost 0 bases, J lost 4 bases, and 13 bases lay in between. CDR3 length: 15 residues. CDR1 is LGHDT and CDR2 is YNNKEL in the germline V gene (reference sequence). The CDR3, as DNA: TGTGCCAGCAGCCAAGATCGGGACAAGACTTACGAGCAGTACTTC. It specifies CASSQDRDKTYEQYF.

The V gene is TRBV19, the J gene TRBJ2-5; no clear D gene. Germline-derived CDR1 and CDR2 are LNHDA and SQIVND (reference sequence). This CDR3 contains 16 residues. Trimming removed 1 base from V and 3 bases from J, with 15 bases in between. CDR3 protein: CASSIATPNWKETQYF. The CDR3 DNA follows: TGTGCCAGTAGTATAGCAACGCCAAACTGGAAAGAGACCCAGTACTTC.

This sequence joins TRBV12-3 or TRBV12-4 and TRBJ2-4; D call uncertain. The CDR3 has 14 amino acids. Trimming removed 4 bases at V and 8 bases at J, with 15 bases between. CDR3 in amino acids: CASSSRRPGDIQYF. The CDR3 DNA reads as TGTGCCAGCAGTTCCAGGAGACCTGGGGACATTCAGTACTTC.

This clonotype was seen more than once but under ten times. V and J are TRBV11-2 and TRBJ2-2; D is ambiguous. CDR3 size: 14 residues. Trimming cost V 5 bases and J 5 bases, with 12 bases left between them. Looked up from germline, CDR1 is SGHAT and CDR2 is FQNNGV. The CDR3 is CASSQAPLTGELFF. The DNA for the CDR3 is TGTGCCAGCAGCCAAGCACCACTTACCGGGGAGCTGTTTTTT.

At least ten counts were recorded for this clonotype. The V gene is TRBV11-2, the J gene TRBJ2-7, with D unclear. V was pared by 5 bases and J by 3 bases, with 5 bases between. Germline V gene sequence: CDR1 SGHAT, CDR2 FQNNGV. This CDR3 contains 11 residues. The CDR3 reads CASSLRYEQYF. Written as DNA, the CDR3 is TGTGCCAGCAGCCTCCGCTACGAGCAGTACTTC.

This chain links TRBV20-1 with TRBJ2-3; 7 nucleotides agree with TRBD1. V gave up 1 base and J gave up 4 bases; unmatched junction bases: 8. Germline CDR1 is DFQATT and CDR2 is SNEGSKA (reference sequence). The CDR3 covers 15 residues. CDR3 DNA: TGCAGTGCTAGAGCGGACAGGCCCCCTGCAGATACGCAGTATTTT. Its protein is CSARADRPPADTQYF.

This clonotype was observed once. This chain links TRBV29-1 with TRBJ2-7; D is possibly TRBD2 (5 bases). The CDR3 contains 13 residues. Germline V gene sequence: CDR1 SQVTM, CDR2 ANQGSEA. Trimming stripped 2 bases from V and 6 bases from J, with 14 bases between. For the CDR3, the DNA is TGCAGCGTTGAAACGGAGGAAGGGCTCGAGCAGTACTTC. The encoded protein is CSVETEEGLEQYF.

This clonotype has a count of ten or more. The V call is TRBV12-3 or TRBV12-4, the J call TRBJ2-3; TRBD1 aligns across 7 bases. This CDR3 has 14 residues. V was clipped by 2 bases and J by 3 bases; unmatched bases: 2. CDR3 DNA sequence: TGTGCCAGCAGTTTATTACAGGGGACAGATACGCAGTATTTT. This codes for CASSLLQGTDTQYF.

The chain employs TRBV19 and TRBJ2-2; 9 positions agree with TRBD1. The CDR3 spans 14 residues. J was trimmed by 4 bases and V by 6 bases; bases with no gene match: 3. Germline CDR1 reads LNHDA; CDR2 reads SQIVND (reference sequence). The CDR3, as DNA: TGTGCCAGTAGAACGGGACAGGGCACCGGGGAGCTGTTTTTT. This encodes CASRTGQGTGELFF.

This clonotype appeared a few times. The genes are TRBV20-1 and TRBJ2-5; D is possibly TRBD2 (7 bases). The V end was cut by 8 bases, the J end by 5 bases, with 21 bases between. The CDR3 has 14 amino acids. CDR1 and CDR2 from the germline V gene are DFQATT and SNEGSKA (reference sequence). The CDR3: CSTHGGLASETQYF. For the CDR3, the DNA is TGCAGTACCCACGGGGGGCTAGCAAGCGAGACCCAGTACTTC.

This clonotype has a handful of counts. The chain combines TRBV29-1 with TRBJ2-7; 9 bases are a match to TRBD2. The CDR3 loop spans 15 amino acids. Trimming took 4 bases from V and 3 from J; bases not matched to a gene: 10. Germline V gives CDR1 SQVTM, CDR2 ANQGSEA. As DNA, the CDR3 is TGCAGCGTTGTTCTAGCGGGACCGGGCAGCTACGAGCAGTACTTC. Translation: CSVVLAGPGSYEQYF.